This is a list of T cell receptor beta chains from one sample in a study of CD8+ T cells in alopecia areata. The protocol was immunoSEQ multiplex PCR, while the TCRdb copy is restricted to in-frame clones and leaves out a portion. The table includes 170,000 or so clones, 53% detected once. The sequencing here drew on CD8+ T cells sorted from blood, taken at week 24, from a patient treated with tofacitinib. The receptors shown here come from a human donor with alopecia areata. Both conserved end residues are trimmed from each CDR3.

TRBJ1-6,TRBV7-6,ASSPEPGSPLH
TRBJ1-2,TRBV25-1,ASSELRGDGYT
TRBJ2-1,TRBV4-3,ASSPGTSGSVNEQF
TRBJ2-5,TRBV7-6,ASSSTGGSQETQY
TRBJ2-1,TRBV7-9,ASSLDEQF
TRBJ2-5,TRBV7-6,ASSFYSGAETQY
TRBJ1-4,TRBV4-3,ASGQTRGEGEKLF
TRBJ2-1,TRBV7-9,ASSFRWSHSNYNEQF
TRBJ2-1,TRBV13,ASRVRGASNEQF
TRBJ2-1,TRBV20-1,SASDLNEQF
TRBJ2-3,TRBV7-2,ASSVLAGGEEDTQY